The next 16 T cell receptor beta chains were all read from a single sample in a study of cytomegalovirus exposure and HLA in healthy donors. The PCR contained 60 Vbeta and 13 Jbeta primers. Profiled with immunoSEQ multiplex PCR; TCRdb holds only in-frame clones, not every one. The repertoire holds 120,000 to 150,000 clones, with less than 85% as singletons. The specimen was PBMCs. These receptor sequences come from a man aged 35-49 years in good health and CMV-seropositive.

In this sample, this clone turned up a few times. J is TRBJ1-5 and V is TRBV19; 10 nucleotides agree with TRBD1. The CDR3 loop spans 14 amino acids. CDR1 and CDR2 from the germline V gene are LNHDA and SQIVND (reference sequence). With 5 bases clipped from V and 6 bases from J, the junction kept 4 bases outside the gene matches. The CDR3 here is CASSEGQGLQPQHF. The CDR3 DNA sequence: TGTGCCAGTAGTGAGGGACAGGGGCTTCAGCCCCAGCATTTT.

As to this clone: One end of the junction varies from germline; a read error may be responsible. CDR3 amino acids: CASRLAGYNEQFF. For the CDR3, the DNA is TGTGCCAGCAGGTTGGCGGGGTACAATGAGCAGTTCTTC. This chain joins TRBV5-6 and TRBJ2-1; a possible D gene is TRBD2 (6 bases). The CDR3 length is 13 residues. The V gene's germline CDR1 is SGHDT and CDR2 YYEEEE.

As DNA, the CDR3 is TGTGCCACCAGCAGAGATACCGCAGGAACCTACGAGCAGTACTTC. Its protein is CATSRDTAGTYEQYF. This sequence joins TRBV15 and TRBJ2-7; D gene ambiguous. Per germline, CDR1 LNHNV and CDR2 YYDKDF (reference sequence). The ends were cut back, 0 bases at V and 2 bases at J, with 11 bases in the middle. The CDR3 length is 15 residues.

This rearrangement joins TRBV5-6 to TRBJ1-5; 7 bases align to TRBD1. The CDR3 totals 14 residues. The ends lost 2 bases at V and 6 bases at J; junction bases unmatched: 5. Germline values: CDR1 SGHDT, CDR2 YYEEEE. This chain's CDR3 is CASSLQGNLQPQHF. The CDR3 DNA sequence: TGTGCCAGCAGCTTACAGGGGAATCTTCAGCCCCAGCATTTT.

The chain carries TRBV4-2 and TRBJ1-1; TRBD1 is a possible D gene (6 bases). V was trimmed by 3 bases and J by 0 bases, leaving 14 bases between them. The CDR3 totals 16 residues. Germline V gene sequence: CDR1 LGHNA, CDR2 YNFKEQ. The DNA of the CDR3 is TGTGCCAGCAGCCACAAGGGGGGGCAATTGAACACTGAAGCTTTCTTT. It encodes CASSHKGGQLNTEAFF.

The genes are TRBV4-2 and TRBJ1-2, with a possible D match to TRBD1 (6 bases). The CDR3 length is 15 residues. Germline CDR1 LGHNA, CDR2 YNFKEQ. Trimming cost V 4 bases and J 5 bases, with 17 bases left between them. The CDR3 region has the DNA TGTGCCAGCAGCCTGGGGTTAGGGGGATCTTATGGCTACACCTTC. Encoded protein: CASSLGLGGSYGYTF.

This sequence joins TRBV6-5 and TRBJ2-2; TRBD1 might be the D (5 bases). Trimming pared 9 bases from V and 10 bases from J, leaving 21 bases between. The CDR3 totals 14 residues. Germline V gives CDR1 MNHEY, CDR2 SVGAGI. In nucleotides, the CDR3 is TGTGCCAGTACCCATACAGGCAGTCCTAAGGAGCTGTTTTTT. Encoded protein: CASTHTGSPKELFF.

The chain couples TRBV5-1 to TRBJ2-3, with D perhaps matching TRBD2 (5 bases). CDR1 is SGHRS and CDR2 is YFSETQ in the germline V gene. The CDR3 consists of 17 residues. Trimming stripped 3 bases from V and 2 bases from J, with 19 bases between. CDR3 amino acids: CASSSEPSGRYTDTQYF. The CDR3 bases are TGCGCCAGCAGCTCAGAACCAAGCGGCAGGTACACAGATACGCAGTATTTT.

This clone came up a few times. This sequence joins TRBV7-2 and TRBJ2-5; TRBD1 aligns across 10 bases. Germline V gene sequence: CDR1 SGHTA, CDR2 FQGNSA. Trimming removed 7 bases from V and 5 bases from J; junction bases left unmatched: 10. The CDR3 is made up of 15 amino acids. The chain's CDR3 is CASNHGDRGLETQYF. The CDR3 bases are TGTGCCAGCAACCACGGGGACAGGGGATTGGAGACCCAGTACTTC.

The V and J genes are TRBV2 and TRBJ2-3; D perhaps matches TRBD1 (6 bases). V lost 4 bases to trimming and J lost 11 bases, with 13 bases between them. The CDR3 totals 12 residues. Germline V gives CDR1 SNHLY, CDR2 FYNNEI. The CDR3: CASSANPTGQYF. The CDR3 DNA sequence: TGTGCCAGCAGTGCCAACCCGACAGGGCAGTATTTT. Full variable domain (rest looked up from reference TRBV2 and TRBJ2-3): EPEVTQTPSHQVTQMGQEVILRCVPISNHLYFYWYRQILGQKVEFLVSFYNNEISEKSEIFDDQFSVERPDGSNFTLKIRSTKLEDSAMYFCASSANPTGQYFGPGTRLTVL.

J is TRBJ1-1 and V is TRBV14; D is perhaps TRBD1 (6 bases). The ends were cut back, 6 bases at V and 0 bases at J, with 8 bases in the middle. This CDR3 has 13 amino acids. CDR1 and CDR2 from the germline V gene are SGHDN and FVKESK. The CDR3 protein is CASRGQMNTEAFF. CDR3 sequence (DNA): TGTGCCAGCAGGGGACAAATGAACACTGAAGCTTTCTTT.

There are a few counts of this clone. The gene calls are TRBV30 and TRBJ1-5; 8 bases are shared with TRBD1. The junction had 13 bases not matched to a gene; V was cut back by 5 bases and J by 4 bases. Germline CDR1 is GTSNPN and CDR2 is SVGIG (reference sequence). The CDR3 extends over 16 amino acids. The CDR3 here is CAWSFSGTGWNQPQHF. The CDR3 coding sequence is TGTGCCTGGTCCTTTTCCGGGACAGGTTGGAATCAGCCCCAGCATTTT.

The CDR3 nucleotides are TGCGCCAGCAGCCCGACTAGCACAGATACGCAGTATTTT. This encodes CASSPTSTDTQYF. The chain couples TRBV5-1 to TRBJ2-3; no definite D call. This CDR3 has 13 amino acids. The V gene's germline CDR1 is SGHRS and CDR2 YFSETQ. Trimming removed 4 bases from V and 0 bases from J, with 6 bases in between.

The chain combines TRBV19 with TRBJ1-2; D is perhaps TRBD1 (6 bases). This CDR3 comprises 16 residues. Between the trimmed V and J ends, which lost 8 bases and 4 bases, there was a span of 23 bases. The germline V gene encodes CDR1 LNHDA and CDR2 SQIVND (reference sequence). DNA for the CDR3: TGTGCCAGTGAGACAGGACCGGGGAAGGGAATCTATGGCTACACCTTC. It codes for CASETGPGKGIYGYTF.

V is TRBV30 and J is TRBJ2-5, with D perhaps matching TRBD2 (5 bases). The tail of the sequence fits TRBJ2-7 better, so the J call may be wrong. CDR1 is GTSNPN, CDR2 SVGIG, per germline (reference sequence). The CDR3 is made up of 13 amino acids. CDR3 residues: CACNGVSSYEQYF. The CDR3 bases are TGTGCCTGCAACGGGGTAAGCTCCTACGAGCAGTACTTC.

This chain uses TRBV18 with TRBJ1-1; 9 nucleotides align to TRBD1. The CDR3 loop spans 14 amino acids. Germline CDR1 is KGHSH and CDR2 is LQKENI. Germline trimming cut 6 bases from V and 5 bases from J; bases unmatched to any gene: 7. The CDR3, as DNA: TGTGCCAGCTCCCGCGCAGGACAGGGGACTGAAGCTTTCTTT. Translating it yields CASSRAGQGTEAFF.